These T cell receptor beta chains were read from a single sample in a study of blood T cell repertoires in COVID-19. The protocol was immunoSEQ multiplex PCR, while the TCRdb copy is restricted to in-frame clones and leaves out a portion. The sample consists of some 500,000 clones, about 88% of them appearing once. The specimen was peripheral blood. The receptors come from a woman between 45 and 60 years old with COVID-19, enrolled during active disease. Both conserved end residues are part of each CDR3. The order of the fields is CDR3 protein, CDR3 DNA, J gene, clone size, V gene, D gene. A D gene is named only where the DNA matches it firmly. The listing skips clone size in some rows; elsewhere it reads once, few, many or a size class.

CDR3aa: CASSSPGENNEQFF; CDR3nt: TGTGCCAGCAGCTCACCTGGGGAGAACAATGAGCAGTTCTTC; j_gene: TRBJ2-1; abundance: NA; v_gene: TRBV5-6; d_gene: NA
CDR3aa: CASSVGTGSNQPQHF; CDR3nt: TGTGCCAGCAGCGTGGGAACAGGTAGTAATCAGCCCCAGCATTTT; j_gene: TRBJ1-5; abundance: NA; v_gene: TRBV9; d_gene: NA
CDR3aa: CASSPSGAADTEAFF; CDR3nt: TGTGCCAGCAGCCCTTCAGGGGCGGCGGACACTGAAGCTTTCTTT; j_gene: TRBJ1-1; abundance: NA; v_gene: TRBV3-1/TRBV3-2; d_gene: NA
CDR3aa: CSVQLAGGLETQYF; CDR3nt: TGCAGCGTTCAACTAGCGGGGGGGCTAGAGACCCAGTACTTC; j_gene: TRBJ2-5; abundance: NA; v_gene: TRBV29-1; d_gene: TRBD2
CDR3aa: CASSSLPAGGYEQYF; CDR3nt: TGTGCCAGCAGTTCCCTTCCGGCGGGGGGATACGAGCAGTACTTC; j_gene: TRBJ2-7; abundance: NA; v_gene: TRBV28; d_gene: TRBD2
CDR3aa: CASSPMVGGMAAEAFF; CDR3nt: TGTGCCAGCTCACCCATGGTGGGGGGGATGGCGGCTGAAGCTTTCTTT; j_gene: TRBJ1-1; abundance: NA; v_gene: TRBV18; d_gene: NA
CDR3aa: CASSFQGENYGYTF; CDR3nt: TGTGCCAGCAGCTTTCAGGGGGAAAACTATGGCTACACCTTC; j_gene: TRBJ1-2; abundance: NA; v_gene: TRBV5-4; d_gene: TRBD1
CDR3aa: CASSRENNSPLHF; CDR3nt: TGTGCCAGCAGCAGGGAAAATAATTCACCCCTCCACTTT; j_gene: TRBJ1-6; abundance: few; v_gene: TRBV2; d_gene: NA
CDR3aa: CASSQGGGQGGIQYF; CDR3nt: TGTGCCAGCAGCCAAGGTGGGGGACAGGGAGGCATTCAGTACTTC; j_gene: TRBJ2-4; abundance: NA; v_gene: TRBV14; d_gene: TRBD1
CDR3aa: CSVSGIGITGELFF; CDR3nt: TGCAGCGTTTCGGGAATCGGTATCACCGGGGAGCTGTTTTTT; j_gene: TRBJ2-2; abundance: NA; v_gene: TRBV29-1; d_gene: NA
CDR3aa: CASTGGTTQPQHF; CDR3nt: TGTGCCAGCACAGGGGGCACCACCCAGCCCCAGCATTTT; j_gene: TRBJ1-5; abundance: NA; v_gene: TRBV2; d_gene: TRBD1
CDR3aa: CASSQSPEGSHEQYF; CDR3nt: TGCGCCAGCAGCCAGTCCCCGGAGGGTTCCCACGAGCAGTACTTC; j_gene: TRBJ2-7; abundance: NA; v_gene: TRBV4-1; d_gene: NA
CDR3aa: CASSGGTGDTGELFF; CDR3nt: TGTGCCAGCAGCGGGGGGACAGGGGACACCGGGGAGCTGTTTTTT; j_gene: TRBJ2-2; abundance: NA; v_gene: TRBV5-6; d_gene: TRBD1
CDR3aa: CASSLLGGLGETQYF; CDR3nt: TGTGCCAGCAGTCTCCTCGGGGGACTAGGAGAGACCCAGTACTTC; j_gene: TRBJ2-5; abundance: NA; v_gene: TRBV28; d_gene: TRBD2
CDR3aa: CASSLGLVYTF; CDR3nt: TGTGCCAGCAGCTTAGGCCTCGTTTACACCTTC; j_gene: TRBJ1-2; abundance: NA; v_gene: TRBV13; d_gene: NA
CDR3aa: CASNLQGAGNTIYF; CDR3nt: TGTGCCAGCAACCTACAGGGGGCGGGAAACACCATATATTTT; j_gene: TRBJ1-3; abundance: NA; v_gene: TRBV6-6; d_gene: TRBD1
CDR3aa: CASSYETASTDTQYF; CDR3nt: TGTGCCAGCAGTTATGAGACAGCTAGCACAGATACGCAGTATTTT; j_gene: TRBJ2-3; abundance: NA; v_gene: TRBV6-5; d_gene: NA
CDR3aa: CASSLGTVNYEQYF; CDR3nt: TGCGCCAGCAGCTTGGGGACAGTTAACTACGAGCAGTACTTC; j_gene: TRBJ2-7; abundance: NA; v_gene: TRBV5-1; d_gene: NA
CDR3aa: CASSFVGGFGGYTF; CDR3nt: TGTGCCAGCAGCTTCGTTGGGGGCTTTGGTGGCTACACCTTC; j_gene: TRBJ1-2; abundance: NA; v_gene: TRBV5-4; d_gene: NA
CDR3aa: CASSFRRGTDTQYF; CDR3nt: TGTGCCAGCAGCTTTCGAAGAGGGACAGATACGCAGTATTTT; j_gene: TRBJ2-3; abundance: NA; v_gene: TRBV5-8; d_gene: NA
CDR3aa: CAGRQTNYGYTF; CDR3nt: TGTGCCGGTAGACAGACGAACTATGGCTACACCTTC; j_gene: TRBJ1-2; abundance: NA; v_gene: TRBV6-5; d_gene: NA
CDR3aa: CASSLDPHATEASF; CDR3nt: TGTGCCAGTAGTTTAGACCCCCACGCAACTGAAGCTTCCTTT; j_gene: TRBJ1-1; abundance: NA; v_gene: TRBV19; d_gene: NA
CDR3aa: CASSQVQTVLPGESEQYF; CDR3nt: TGCGCCAGCAGCCAAGTACAGACCGTCCTTCCAGGGGAATCCGAGCAGTACTTC; j_gene: TRBJ2-7; abundance: NA; v_gene: TRBV4-1; d_gene: NA
CDR3aa: CASSGGDSQPQHF; CDR3nt: TGTGCCAGCAGCGGAGGGGATTCTCAGCCCCAGCATTTT; j_gene: TRBJ1-5; abundance: NA; v_gene: TRBV11-2; d_gene: NA
CDR3aa: CASARDRGRNEQFF; CDR3nt: TGTGCCAGTGCCCGGGACAGGGGTAGAAATGAGCAGTTCTTC; j_gene: TRBJ2-1; abundance: NA; v_gene: TRBV19; d_gene: TRBD1
CDR3aa: CATMEDLRAPGQSSTEAFF; CDR3nt: TGTGCCACCATGGAAGACCTGAGGGCCCCCGGGCAGTCGAGCACTGAAGCTTTCTTT; j_gene: TRBJ1-1; abundance: NA; v_gene: TRBV10-3; d_gene: NA
CDR3aa: CASRPMTGANTGELFF; CDR3nt: TGTGCCAGCAGACCGATGACAGGGGCGAACACCGGGGAGCTGTTTTTT; j_gene: TRBJ2-2; abundance: few; v_gene: TRBV27; d_gene: TRBD1
CDR3aa: CASSPGQIYEQYF; CDR3nt: TGTGCCAGCAGCCCGGGACAAATCTACGAGCAGTACTTC; j_gene: TRBJ2-7; abundance: once; v_gene: TRBV5-4; d_gene: NA
CDR3aa: CASSEGLVPSEQYF; CDR3nt: TGTGCCAGCTCCGAGGGACTAGTTCCTTCCGAGCAGTACTTC; j_gene: TRBJ2-7; abundance: NA; v_gene: TRBV18; d_gene: TRBD2
CDR3aa: CASSVERQGQYF; CDR3nt: TGTGCCAGCAGCGTAGAGAGACAGGGTCAGTACTTC; j_gene: TRBJ2-7; abundance: NA; v_gene: TRBV9; d_gene: TRBD1
CDR3aa: CASSLLEGDGYTF; CDR3nt: TGTGCCAGCAGTCTTCTCGAGGGGGATGGCTACACCTTC; j_gene: TRBJ1-2; abundance: NA; v_gene: TRBV6-5; d_gene: NA
CDR3aa: CASSLGRNYGYTF; CDR3nt: TGTGCCAGCAGCTTAGGACGGAACTATGGCTACACCTTC; j_gene: TRBJ1-2; abundance: NA; v_gene: TRBV13; d_gene: NA
CDR3aa: CATSDPPGQGDGYTF; CDR3nt: TGTGCCACCAGTGATCCCCCAGGACAGGGGGATGGCTACACCTTC; j_gene: TRBJ1-2; abundance: NA; v_gene: TRBV24-1; d_gene: TRBD1
CDR3aa: CASSQDKLGNEKLFF; CDR3nt: TGCGCCAGCAGCCAAGATAAGCTGGGCAATGAAAAACTGTTTTTT; j_gene: TRBJ1-4; abundance: NA; v_gene: TRBV4-1; d_gene: NA
CDR3aa: CASSSGVSYNEQFF; CDR3nt: TGTGCCAGTTCAAGCGGGGTCTCCTACAATGAGCAGTTCTTC; j_gene: TRBJ2-1; abundance: NA; v_gene: TRBV5-6; d_gene: TRBD2
CDR3aa: CASSQSATGGSRQPQHF; CDR3nt: TGTGCCAGCAGCCAATCGGCAACAGGGGGCTCACGACAGCCCCAGCATTTT; j_gene: TRBJ1-5; abundance: NA; v_gene: TRBV3-1/TRBV3-2; d_gene: TRBD1
CDR3aa: CASSVVSKEQYF; CDR3nt: TGTGCCAGCAGCGTGGTGAGTAAAGAGCAGTACTTC; j_gene: TRBJ2-7; abundance: few; v_gene: TRBV5-4; d_gene: NA
CDR3aa: CASSPSGGNNEQFF; CDR3nt: TGTGCCAGCAGCCCCTCGGGGGGCAACAATGAGCAGTTCTTC; j_gene: TRBJ2-1; abundance: NA; v_gene: TRBV7-3; d_gene: NA
CDR3aa: CASSLGQTFEQYF; CDR3nt: TGTGCCAGCTCCCTGGGACAGACCTTCGAGCAGTACTTC; j_gene: TRBJ2-7; abundance: NA; v_gene: TRBV18; d_gene: TRBD1
CDR3aa: CASSFRTGLSNQPQHF; CDR3nt: TGTGCCAGTAGTTTCCGGACAGGACTGAGCAATCAGCCCCAGCATTTT; j_gene: TRBJ1-5; abundance: NA; v_gene: TRBV19; d_gene: TRBD1
CDR3aa: CASSSLAGGPDTQYF; CDR3nt: TGTGCCAGCAGCTCGCTAGCGGGGGGGCCAGATACGCAGTATTTT; j_gene: TRBJ2-3; abundance: NA; v_gene: TRBV5-4; d_gene: TRBD2
CDR3aa: CASSEPPEGYGYTF; CDR3nt: TGTGCCAGCAGTGAACCCCCGGAGGGCTATGGCTACACCTTC; j_gene: TRBJ1-2; abundance: NA; v_gene: TRBV6-1; d_gene: NA
CDR3aa: CASSLSSSTDTQYF; CDR3nt: TGTGCCAGCAGTTTGAGTTCTAGCACAGATACGCAGTATTTT; j_gene: TRBJ2-3; abundance: NA; v_gene: TRBV27; d_gene: NA
CDR3aa: CASSRESLNIQYF; CDR3nt: TGTGCCAGCAGCCGAGAGAGTTTAAACATTCAGTACTTC; j_gene: TRBJ2-4; abundance: NA; v_gene: TRBV7-2; d_gene: NA
CDR3aa: CSVVGRAVRDEQYF; CDR3nt: TGCAGCGTTGTGGGTCGCGCAGTGCGGGACGAGCAGTACTTC; j_gene: TRBJ2-7; abundance: NA; v_gene: TRBV29-1; d_gene: NA
CDR3aa: CASTGAFSNQPQHF; CDR3nt: TGTGCTAGCACGGGGGCTTTTAGCAATCAGCCCCAGCATTTT; j_gene: TRBJ1-5; abundance: once; v_gene: TRBV7-9; d_gene: NA
CDR3aa: CASSLGGGFTDTQYF; CDR3nt: TGTGCCAGCAGTTTAGGCGGGGGGTTCACAGATACGCAGTATTTT; j_gene: TRBJ2-3; abundance: NA; v_gene: TRBV27; d_gene: TRBD2
CDR3aa: CASIEPTAGTEAFF; CDR3nt: TGTGCCAGCATTGAGCCGACAGCGGGCACTGAAGCTTTCTTT; j_gene: TRBJ1-1; abundance: NA; v_gene: TRBV7-9; d_gene: NA
CDR3aa: CAWSGGIDTQYF; CDR3nt: TGTGCCTGGAGCGGGGGGATAGATACGCAGTATTTT; j_gene: TRBJ2-3; abundance: NA; v_gene: TRBV30; d_gene: TRBD2
CDR3aa: CASSRGQGYDYGYTF; CDR3nt: TGTGCCAGCAGCCGGGGACAGGGGTATGACTATGGCTACACCTTC; j_gene: TRBJ1-2; abundance: NA; v_gene: TRBV3-1/TRBV3-2; d_gene: TRBD1